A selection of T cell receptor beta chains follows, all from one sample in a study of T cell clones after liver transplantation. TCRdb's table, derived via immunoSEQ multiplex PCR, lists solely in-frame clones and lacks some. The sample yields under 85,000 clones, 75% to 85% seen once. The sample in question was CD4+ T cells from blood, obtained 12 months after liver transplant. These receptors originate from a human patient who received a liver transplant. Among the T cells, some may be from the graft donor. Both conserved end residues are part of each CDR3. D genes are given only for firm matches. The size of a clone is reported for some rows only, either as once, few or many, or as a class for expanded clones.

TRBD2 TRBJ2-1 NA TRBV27 TGTGCCAGCAGTTTCCGGACTAGCGGGAGAGTAGGGTCCTACAATGAGCAGTTCTTC CASSFRTSGRVGSYNEQFF
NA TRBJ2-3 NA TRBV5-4 TGTGCCAGCAGCTTGAGGAGGGAACCCAGCACAGATACGCAGTATTTT CASSLRREPSTDTQYF
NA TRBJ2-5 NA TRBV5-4 TGTGCCAGCAGCTTGGGCCCGGGAGAGACCCAGTACTTC CASSLGPGETQYF
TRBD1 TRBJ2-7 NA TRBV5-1 TGCGCCAGTCGGACAGGGTCCGCCGGGGGAGAGCAGTACTTC CASRTGSAGGEQYF
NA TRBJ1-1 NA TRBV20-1 TGCAGTGCTCTCAGGGGTCTTGAAGCTTTCTTT CSALRGLEAFF
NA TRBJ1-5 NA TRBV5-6 TGTGCCAGCAGCTTTTACCAGGGGACCGGGCAGCCCCAGCATTTT CASSFYQGTGQPQHF
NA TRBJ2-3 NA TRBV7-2 TGTGCCAGCAGCCCAGACTCCACTTTGGATACGCAGTATTTT CASSPDSTLDTQYF
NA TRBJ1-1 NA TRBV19 TGTGCCAGTAGGGGAAACTACAGGGCTACTGAAGCTTTCTTT CASRGNYRATEAFF
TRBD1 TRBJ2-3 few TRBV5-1 TGCGCCAGTGCGGGACAGGGCACAGATACGCAGTATTTT CASAGQGTDTQYF
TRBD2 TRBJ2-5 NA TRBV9 TGTGCCAGCAGCGTAGCTAGCGGGAGTTGGGAGACCCAGTACTTC CASSVASGSWETQYF
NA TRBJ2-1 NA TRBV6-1 TGTGCCAGCAGTGATCCCATACCGGGAATGCAGTTCTTC CASSDPIPGMQFF
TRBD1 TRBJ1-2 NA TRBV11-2 TGTGCCAGCAGCTTGAGGGGGCTCTATGGCTACACCTTC CASSLRGLYGYTF
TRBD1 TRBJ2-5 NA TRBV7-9 TGTGCCAGCAGCCGCACCGGGACAGGGGTCCAAGAGACCCAGTACTTC CASSRTGTGVQETQYF
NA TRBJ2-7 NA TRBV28 TGTGCCTGCCGACGGAACTACGAGCAGTACTTC CACRRNYEQYF
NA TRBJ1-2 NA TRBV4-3 TGCGCCAGCAGCCAAGATCAGCGCGGCCTCTATGGCTACACCTTC CASSQDQRGLYGYTF
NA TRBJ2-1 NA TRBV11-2 TGTGCCAGCAGCTTAGGACTGGGTTCCTACAATGAGCAGTTCTTC CASSLGLGSYNEQFF
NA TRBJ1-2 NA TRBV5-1 TGCGCCAGCAGCGGGGGACTTCTCGAGGATGGCTACACCTTC CASSGGLLEDGYTF
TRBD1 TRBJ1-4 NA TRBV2 TGTGCCAGCAGCAAACAGGGGCTGGATGAAAAACTGTTTTTT CASSKQGLDEKLFF
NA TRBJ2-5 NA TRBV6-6 TGTGCCAGCAGTTGGCGGAGTTCGGAGACCCAGTACTTC CASSWRSSETQYF
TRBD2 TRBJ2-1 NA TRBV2 TGTGCCAGCAGGGGACGGGTCTTAGCGGGGCGAAACAGGGAGCAGTTCTTC CASRGRVLAGRNREQFF
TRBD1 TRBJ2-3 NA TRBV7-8 TGTGCCAGCAGTCACAGCAGGGGGATTCGGGATACGCAGTATTTT CASSHSRGIRDTQYF
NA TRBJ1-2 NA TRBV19 TGTGCCAGTAGTATACAGGCTGTTTATGGCTACACCTTC CASSIQAVYGYTF
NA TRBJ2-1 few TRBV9 TGTGCCAGCAGCGTAGCAGGGGACTCCTACAATGAGCAGTTCTTC CASSVAGDSYNEQFF
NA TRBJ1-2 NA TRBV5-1 TGCGCCAGCAGCTTGGGTTCCAGGGCCGATAACTATGGCTACACCTTC CASSLGSRADNYGYTF
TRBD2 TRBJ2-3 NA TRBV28 TGTGCCAGCAGCTCCCCGGCGGGGGGAAAAGATACGCAGTATTTT CASSSPAGGKDTQYF
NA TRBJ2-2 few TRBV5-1 TGCGCCAGCAGCTTGGCCGGGCAGGGAGGTAACACCGGGGAGCTGTTTTTT CASSLAGQGGNTGELFF
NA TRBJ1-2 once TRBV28 TGTGCCAGCAGTTTAGTGGGGCTAGCTAACTATGGCTACACCTTC CASSLVGLANYGYTF
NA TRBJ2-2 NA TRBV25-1 TGTGCCAGCAGTGACCCCAGGGACCCGTCCGCCGGGGAGCTGTTTTTT CASSDPRDPSAGELFF
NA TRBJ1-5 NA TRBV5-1 TGCGCCAGCAGCTTGATGGGGGGCGCAGATCAGCCCCAGCATTTT CASSLMGGADQPQHF
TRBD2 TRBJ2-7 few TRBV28 TGTGCCAGCAGTCAGGCCGGGACTAGCGAATACGAGCAGTACTTC CASSQAGTSEYEQYF
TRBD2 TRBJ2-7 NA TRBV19 TGTGCCAGTAGCCGACTTAGCGGGAGAAGCTCCTACGAGCAGTACTTC CASSRLSGRSSYEQYF
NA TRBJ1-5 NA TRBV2 TGTGCCAGCAGTAAGGTTAGCAATAGCAATCAGCCCCAGCATTTT CASSKVSNSNQPQHF
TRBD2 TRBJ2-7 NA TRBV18 TGTGCCAGCTCACCGCCGGGGGGGGCGGCTCATGGCGAGCAGTACTTC CASSPPGGAAHGEQYF
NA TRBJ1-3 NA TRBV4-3 TGCGCCAGCAGCCAAGAATCCGGATCCTCTGGAAACACCATATATTTT CASSQESGSSGNTIYF
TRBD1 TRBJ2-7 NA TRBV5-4 TGTGCCAGCAGCCCCCGGACAGGGGGTAACTACGAGCAGTACTTC CASSPRTGGNYEQYF
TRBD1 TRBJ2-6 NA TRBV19 TGTGCCAGTAGTTGGACAGGGGTCATCATATCTGGGGCCAACGTCCTGACTTTC CASSWTGVIISGANVLTF
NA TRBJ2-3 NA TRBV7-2 TGTGCCAGCAGCTTACGTGCGGGCCCTAACGCAGATACGCAGTATTTT CASSLRAGPNADTQYF
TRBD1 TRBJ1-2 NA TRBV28 TGTGCCAGCAGTTTCGCTCAGGGGGTTTACACCTTC CASSFAQGVYTF
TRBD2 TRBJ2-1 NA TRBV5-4 TGTGCCAGCAGCTCCCGGACTAGCGGGATCTCCAATGAGCAGTTCTTC CASSSRTSGISNEQFF
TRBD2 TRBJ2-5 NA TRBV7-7 TGTGCCAGCAGTACCGGGGGGAAGGGCGCCCAGGAGACCCAGTACTTC CASSTGGKGAQETQYF
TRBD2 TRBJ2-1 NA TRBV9 TGTGCCAGCAGCGTAGGGAGTAGCGGGAGCTCCTACAATGAGCAGTTCTTC CASSVGSSGSSYNEQFF